These 30 T cell receptor beta chains originate from one sample sequenced in a study of cytomegalovirus exposure and HLA in healthy donors listed by TCRdb under 2017. The method behind the library was the immunoSEQ multiplex PCR assay. A mixture of 60 forward primers for TCR Vbeta segments and 13 reverse primers for TCR Jbeta segments was used in the multiplex PCR. Not all clones reach the TCRdb copy of this immuneACCESS table, which keeps in-frame sequences only. Checked studies attribute under half of the gap to unresolved V genes and leave the rest unexplained. The sample table contains 150,000 to 200,000 clones; only one count was recorded for approximately 80% of them. Jointly, the top ten make up 14% of the sample. Input material: PBMCs. Receptor source: a woman aged 35 to 49 in good health and CMV-seronegative.

The table lists this clone with a few counts. The CDR3 nucleotides are TGTGCCAGCAGCTTAGTGTATTCTACAGATACGCAGTATTTT. Translated, it gives CASSLVYSTDTQYF. The V call is TRBV7-9, the J call TRBJ2-3; the D is unclear. The CDR3 has 14 residues. Trimming removed 1 base from V and 3 bases from J, with 8 bases in between. Germline V gives CDR1 SEHNR, CDR2 FQNEAQ (reference sequence).

The V gene is TRBV10-3, the J gene TRBJ1-1, with D possibly matching TRBD1 (6 bases). The length of the CDR3 is 13 residues. The germline gives CDR1 ENHRY, CDR2 SYGVKD. The germline V and J ends were trimmed by 10 bases and 7 bases, with 19 bases remaining between them. Here the CDR3 DNA reads TGTGCCACGGGCCAGGGGATTGTGCTTGAAGCTTTCTTT. This translates into CATGQGIVLEAFF.

The chain recombines TRBV5-6 with TRBJ2-1, with 9 bases aligning to TRBD1. CDR1 is SGHDT and CDR2 is YYEEEE in the germline V gene. The CDR3 contains 14 residues. V trimming: 4 bases; J trimming: 5 bases; junction bases outside the gene matches: 4. In DNA form, the CDR3 reads TGTGCCAGCAGCCAGACAGGGGGTGACAATGAGCAGTTCTTC. Protein sequence: CASSQTGGDNEQFF.

This clone was seen more than once but under ten times. This rearrangement joins TRBV27 to TRBJ2-7; possibly TRBD2 for D (5 bases). The V gene lost 2 bases and the J gene lost 2 bases, with 13 bases spanning the gap. CDR3 length equals 15 residues. The germline gives CDR1 MNHEY, CDR2 SMNVEV (reference sequence). CDR3 residues: CASSLSGSTTYEQYF. The CDR3, as DNA: TGTGCCAGCAGTTTAAGCGGCAGTACGACCTACGAGCAGTACTTC.

A single count supports this clone. V gene TRBV6-1 combines with J gene TRBJ2-5; perhaps TRBD2 as D (7 bases). V was trimmed by 0 bases and J by 1 base, leaving 9 bases between them. Germline V gene lookup returns CDR1 MNHNS and CDR2 SASEGT. The CDR3 runs to 15 residues. CDR3 protein: CASSEAGGPQETQYF. The DNA for the CDR3 is TGTGCCAGCAGTGAAGCGGGGGGGCCCCAAGAGACCCAGTACTTC.

The genes are TRBV28 and TRBJ1-2; the D gene is possibly TRBD1 (6 bases). CDR3 length equals 15 residues. Trimming cost V 7 bases and J 5 bases, with 20 bases left between them. From germline, CDR1 is MDHEN and CDR2 SYDVKM. The CDR3: CASTLAGAQWYGYTF. The CDR3 DNA sequence: TGTGCCAGCACCCTCGCGGGGGCGCAGTGGTATGGCTACACCTTC.

This rearrangement joins TRBV6-5 to TRBJ2-7; maybe TRBD2 (6 bases). The CDR3 consists of 16 residues. The ends were cut back, 0 bases at V and 3 bases at J, with 15 bases in the middle. Germline-derived CDR1 and CDR2 are MNHEY and SVGAGI. The CDR3 region has the DNA TGTGCCAGCAGTTACTCCCGGCCAGGGAGGAACTACGAGCAGTACTTC. It codes for CASSYSRPGRNYEQYF.

V and J are TRBV5-6 and TRBJ1-5; D is undetermined. Trimming left V 3 bases short and J 8 bases short, with 15 bases between. This CDR3 region has 14 residues. Germline-derived CDR1 and CDR2 are SGHDT and YYEEEE. CDR3 amino acids: CASSSRTGLEPQHF. CDR3 sequence (DNA): TGTGCCAGCAGCTCTCGGACTGGGTTAGAGCCCCAGCATTTT.

Points on this clone: This sample includes further DNA sequences coding for the same CDR3. V gene TRBV7-3 combines with J gene TRBJ2-3, with D hard to call. The CDR3 is made up of 14 amino acids. The ends were cut back, 5 bases at V and 4 bases at J, with 13 bases in the middle. The germline V gene encodes CDR1 SGHTA and CDR2 FQGTGA. The CDR3 coding sequence is TGTGCCAGCAGCCTACTGGGCGTGCCAGATACGCAGTATTTT. It codes for CASSLLGVPDTQYF.

The chain employs TRBV2 and TRBJ2-7, with D possibly matching TRBD1 (7 bases). Germline values: CDR1 SNHLY, CDR2 FYNNEI. The ends were cut back, 6 bases at V and 5 bases at J, with 11 bases in the middle. The CDR3 runs 12 residues. In nucleotides, the CDR3 is TGTGCCAGCAGGACAGGGAGGCACGAGCAGTACTTC. Protein: CASRTGRHEQYF.

The CDR3, as DNA: TGTGCCAGCAGTTCACTGGGACAGGTTCTTAACTATGGCTACACCTTC. Its protein is CASSSLGQVLNYGYTF. The chain uses TRBV6-5 and TRBJ1-2, with TRBD1 matching 8 bases. With 4 bases clipped from V and 1 base from J, the junction kept 8 bases outside the gene matches. The CDR3 length is 16 residues. Germline assignment: CDR1 MNHEY and CDR2 SVGAGI.

V is TRBV9 and J is TRBJ2-2, with D possibly TRBD2 on 5 matching bases. From germline, CDR1 is SGDLS and CDR2 YYNGEE. Trimming removed 0 bases from V and 5 bases from J, with 17 bases in between. The CDR3 loop spans 17 amino acids. The chain's CDR3 is CASSVDPVSGKTGELFF. DNA of the CDR3: TGTGCCAGCAGCGTAGACCCAGTAAGCGGTAAAACCGGGGAGCTGTTTTTT.

The chain combines TRBV5-1 with TRBJ2-7; perhaps TRBD1 as D (6 bases). The V gene's germline CDR1 is SGHRS and CDR2 YFSETQ. V was shortened by 4 bases and J by 0 bases, with 17 bases between the two germline ends. There are 16 residues in the CDR3. For the CDR3, the DNA is TGCGCCAGCAGCGGAACACCGGGACACAGCTCCTACGAGCAGTACTTC. Translation gives CASSGTPGHSSYEQYF.

This chain links TRBV19 with TRBJ2-7, with D possibly TRBD1 on 5 matching bases. Germline values: CDR1 LNHDA, CDR2 SQIVND (reference sequence). V was trimmed by 3 bases and J by 2 bases, leaving 14 bases between them. The CDR3 consists of 15 residues. CDR3: CASSIFWGQPYEQYF. The CDR3 DNA follows: TGTGCCAGTAGTATCTTTTGGGGCCAACCCTACGAGCAGTACTTC.

This chain connects TRBV25-1 to TRBJ2-3, with D possibly being TRBD2 (6 bases). The CDR3 spans 15 residues. V lost 3 bases to trimming and J lost 2 bases, with 12 bases between them. Per the germline V gene, CDR1 is MGHDK and CDR2 is SYGVNS. The CDR3, as DNA: TGTGCCAGCAGTGATGGACGGGGGTTCACAGATACGCAGTATTTT. Residues: CASSDGRGFTDTQYF.

This rearrangement joins TRBV2 to TRBJ2-2; D is perhaps TRBD1 (6 bases). Trimming pared 8 bases from V and 2 bases from J, leaving 12 bases between. Germline CDR1 and CDR2: SNHLY and FYNNEI. CDR3 size: 14 residues. The CDR3 bases are TGTGCCAGCCTCGAGGACAGAAACACCGGGGAGCTGTTTTTT. This gives the protein CASLEDRNTGELFF. The whole variable domain, filled in from reference TRBV2 and TRBJ2-2, reads EPEVTQTPSHQVTQMGQEVILRCVPISNHLYFYWYRQILGQKVEFLVSFYNNEISEKSEIFDDQFSVERPDGSNFTLKIRSTKLEDSAMYFCASLEDRNTGELFFGEGSRLTVL.

The rearrangement links TRBV28 to TRBJ2-2; 8 nucleotides match TRBD1. CDR1 MDHEN and CDR2 SYDVKM come from the germline V gene. Trimming removed 6 bases from V and 4 bases from J; junction bases left unmatched: 10. The CDR3 totals 16 residues. The chain's CDR3 is CASSSRGRKSTGELFF. CDR3 nucleotides: TGTGCCAGCAGCTCCAGGGGGCGTAAATCCACCGGGGAGCTGTTTTTT. Variable domain in full (rest from reference TRBV28 and TRBJ2-2): DVKVTQSSRYLVKRTGEKVFLECVQDMDHENMFWYRQDPGLGLRLIYFSYDVKMKEKGDIPEGYSVSREKKERFSLILESASTNQTSMYLCASSSRGRKSTGELFFGEGSRLTVL.

The chain is built from TRBV7-3 and TRBJ2-1, with D uncertain. The CDR3 sequence is 12 residues long. Between the trimmed V and J ends, which lost 2 bases and 13 bases, there was a span of 12 bases. CDR1 and CDR2 from the germline V gene are SGHTA and FQGTGA. CDR3 coding DNA: TGTGCCAGCAGCTTAGATGGGCAGCCCCAGTTCTTC. It specifies CASSLDGQPQFF. The whole variable domain, filled in from reference TRBV7-3 and TRBJ2-1, reads GAGVSQTPSNKVTEKGKYVELRCDPISGHTALYWYRQSLGQGPEFLIYFQGTGAADDSGLPNDRFFAVRPEGSVSTLKIQRTERGDSAVYLCASSLDGQPQFFGPGTRLTVL.

The chain is built from TRBV4-2 and TRBJ2-7, with 7 bases lining up with TRBD1. The V gene end was trimmed by 3 bases and the J gene end by 5 bases; junction bases not matched to a gene: 7. The CDR3 length is 14 residues. Germline assignment: CDR1 LGHNA and CDR2 YNFKEQ. This CDR3 is CASSHSTGAHEQYF. CDR3 DNA: TGTGCCAGCAGCCATTCAACAGGGGCCCACGAGCAGTACTTC.

The chain couples TRBV5-4 to TRBJ2-1; 7 bases fit TRBD1. The germline CDR1 and CDR2 sequences are SGHNT and YYREEE (reference sequence). V trimming: 4 bases; J trimming: 13 bases; junction bases outside the gene matches: 8. The CDR3 consists of 12 residues. CDR3 residues: CASSPGQTPQFF. The CDR3 coding sequence is TGTGCCAGCAGCCCGGGACAGACGCCCCAGTTCTTC.

This clone has a handful of counts. At one end, the junction sequence differs from germline, possibly due to a read error. The chain carries TRBV2 and TRBJ1-3; no reliable D call. Looked up from germline, CDR1 is SNHLY and CDR2 is FYNNEI. The CDR3 sequence is 12 residues long. CDR3: CASSEVAYTIYF. DNA of the CDR3: TGTGCCAGCAGCGAAGTCGCGTACACCATATATTTT.

The gene calls are TRBV2 and TRBJ2-7; tentative D call: TRBD2 (5 bases). V was trimmed by 8 bases and J by 2 bases, leaving 10 bases between them. The CDR3 sequence is 12 residues long. Germline-derived CDR1 and CDR2 are SNHLY and FYNNEI. Written as DNA, the CDR3 is TGTGCCAGCGGTAGGACTCCCTACGAGCAGTACTTC. Its translation: CASGRTPYEQYF.

This clone was picked up a small number of times. CDR3 DNA: TGTGCCAGCTCACCACGGGGGGTCACAGATACGCAGTATTTT. This codes for CASSPRGVTDTQYF. The chain joins TRBV18 to TRBJ2-3; D is possibly TRBD2 (6 bases). This CDR3 contains 14 residues. V was cut by 1 base and J by 2 bases, with 7 bases left in between. CDR1 is KGHSH, CDR2 LQKENI, per germline. The full variable domain, with the rest looked up from reference TRBV18 and TRBJ2-3, is NAGVMQNPRHLVRRRGQEARLRCSPMKGHSHVYWYRQLPEEGLKFMVYLQKENIIDESGMPKERFSAEFPKEGPSILRIQQVVRGDSAAYFCASSPRGVTDTQYFGPGTRLTVL.

The gene calls are TRBV9 and TRBJ2-3, with a tentative D call TRBD1 (6 bases). The CDR3 extends over 18 amino acids. Deletions cut 0 bases from V and 1 base from J, with 18 bases between. Germline values: CDR1 SGDLS, CDR2 YYNGEE. The CDR3, as DNA: TGTGCCAGCAGCGTAGGATCTCGGGACATAGGGGGCACAGATACGCAGTATTTT. This encodes CASSVGSRDIGGTDTQYF.

The chain employs TRBV2 and TRBJ2-5, with TRBD2 matching 11 bases. The last part of the DNA fits TRBJ2-7 better; the J call may be wrong. The germline V gene has CDR1 SNHLY and CDR2 FYNNEI. CDR3 length equals 15 residues. The CDR3 protein is CASRATSGSSYEQYF. Written as DNA, the CDR3 is TGTGCCAGCAGGGCAACTAGCGGGAGCTCCTACGAGCAGTACTTC.

The chain has TRBV28 and TRBJ1-4; 8 nucleotides agree with TRBD1. Germline assignment: CDR1 MDHEN and CDR2 SYDVKM. V lost 8 bases to trimming and J lost 7 bases; unmatched junction nucleotides: 15. There are 16 residues in the CDR3. The CDR3 is CASQWYRGGLGEKLFF. The CDR3 DNA follows: TGTGCCAGCCAGTGGTACAGGGGGGGGCTAGGTGAAAAACTGTTTTTT.

V gene TRBV7-6 combines with J gene TRBJ2-7; tentative D call: TRBD1 (6 bases). The CDR3 has 14 amino acids. Germline V gene data show CDR1 as SGHVS and CDR2 as FNYEAQ. Between the trimmed V and J ends, which lost 5 bases and 5 bases, there was a span of 16 bases. CDR3 sequence (DNA): TGTGCCAGCAGCCTGAGGGGGATCAGTCACGAGCAGTACTTC. This gives the protein CASSLRGISHEQYF.

This rearrangement joins TRBV28 to TRBJ2-7; TRBD1 aligns across 7 bases. The germline V gene encodes CDR1 MDHEN and CDR2 SYDVKM. V was clipped by 4 bases and J by 6 bases; unmatched bases: 9. The CDR3 consists of 14 residues. CDR3 coding DNA: TGTGCCAGCAGTTACCGACAGGGTCGCCTCGAGCAGTACTTC. Protein sequence: CASSYRQGRLEQYF.

The V call is TRBV28, the J call TRBJ1-2; 9 positions agree with TRBD1. Losses at the gene ends were 8 bases for V and 5 bases for J; bases not matched to a gene: 9. CDR3 length: 14 residues. Germline loops: CDR1 MDHEN, CDR2 SYDVKM. Written as DNA, the CDR3 is TGTGCCAGCGGGGGGGGGACAGGGCAGTATGGCTACACCTTC. Protein: CASGGGTGQYGYTF.

This sequence joins TRBV11-2 and TRBJ2-4; the D is unclear. CDR1 and CDR2 from the germline V gene are SGHAT and FQNNGV. This CDR3 comprises 17 residues. V lost 0 bases, J lost 0 bases, and 12 bases lay in between. The CDR3 bases are TGTGCCAGCAGCTTAGATTTACAGAAACTAGCCAAAAACATTCAGTACTTC. As protein: CASSLDLQKLAKNIQYF. Full variable domain (rest looked up from reference TRBV11-2 and TRBJ2-4): EAGVAQSPRYKIIEKRQSVAFWCNPISGHATLYWYQQILGQGPKLLIQFQNNGVVDDSQLPKDRFSAERLKGVDSTLKIQPAKLEDSAVYLCASSLDLQKLAKNIQYFGAGTRLSVL.